This record covers a single T cell receptor (beta chain). Its cognate antigen is unknown. V lost 4 bases, J lost 0 bases, and 22 bases lay in between. The CDR3 spans 18 residues. Germline assignment: CDR1 LNHDA and CDR2 SQIVND (reference sequence). Generated by immunoSEQ multiplex PCR, the TCRdb table keeps only in-frame clones and is missing some. This sample has around 19,000 clones; 82% occur once, and the top ten carry over 10%. This entry belongs to a study of a mutant IDH1 vaccine in newly diagnosed glioma. At the level of the study: Vaccination began 4-6 weeks post radiotherapy alone, or with temozolomide cycles. Treated patients had a mean age of about 44 years and a sex split that was roughly 60% male and roughly 40% female.

As to time point: week 23, last vaccination. The content of each vaccine dose was 300 ug of mutant IDH1 20-mer peptide, and topical imiquimod accompanied it. The sample here was PBMCs, taken from a glioma patient whose treatment included an IDH1 peptide vaccine. This rearrangement joins TRBV19 to TRBJ2-7, with D perhaps given as TRBD1 or TRBD2 (5 bases each). The clonotype originates from a man under 40 with glioma. The CDR3 spells CASSRMVLGTSISYEQYF. The CDR3 DNA reads as TGTGCCAGTAGTAGAATGGTCCTGGGGACCAGTATCTCCTACGAGCAGTACTTC. Full variable domain (remainder filled in from reference TRBV19 and TRBJ2-7): DGGITQSPKYLFRKEGQNVTLSCEQNLNHDAMYWYRQDPGQGLRLIYYSQIVNDFQKGDIAEGYSVSREKKESFPLTVTSAQKNPTAFYLCASSRMVLGTSISYEQYFGPGTRLTVT.